This passage covers 5 T cell receptor beta chains from one sample sequenced in a study of T cells expressing NK-cell markers. TCRdb re-called the 5' RACE reads; every CDR3 protein appears as one record, without DNA. The data show almost 450,000 distinct CDR3 sequences, and the top ten clones hold under 7.5%. Sequencing was performed on blood T cells: a sorted CD56 or NKG2C T cell subset, CD4+ or CD8+ T cells, or bulk PBMC T cells (not recorded which). These TCRs come from a woman aged 18 to 69 in good health.

The chain has TRBV4-3 and TRBJ2-7. The length of the CDR3 is 13 residues. The germline gives CDR1 LGHNA, CDR2 YSLEER. The CDR3 loop is CASSQWVNYEQYF.

The rearrangement uses TRBV20-1 and TRBJ2-3; TCRdb designates TRBD1, a call that cannot be tested without DNA. Per germline, CDR1 DFQATT and CDR2 SNEGSKA (reference sequence). The CDR3 is 15 residues long. The CDR3 loop is CSARTGSLGTDTQYF.

The J gene is TRBJ2-3, the V gene TRBV20-1; TCRdb picks TRBD1, but there is no DNA to check that call. This CDR3 spans 15 amino acids. The germline gives CDR1 DFQATT, CDR2 SNEGSKA (reference sequence). This CDR3 is CSARGVDRGTDTQYF.

CDR3 loop: CAISTDSGVIYNEQFF. The genes are TRBV10-3 and TRBJ2-1; TCRdb lists TRBD2, though no DNA is available to test this call. Germline CDR1 reads ENHRY; CDR2 reads SYGVKD. CDR3 length: 16 amino acids.

The gene calls are TRBV12-3 or TRBV12-4 and TRBJ2-1; checking the TCRdb D call of TRBD1 is not possible without DNA. This CDR3 spans 17 amino acids. This CDR3 is CASSLSARPRAYNEQFF.